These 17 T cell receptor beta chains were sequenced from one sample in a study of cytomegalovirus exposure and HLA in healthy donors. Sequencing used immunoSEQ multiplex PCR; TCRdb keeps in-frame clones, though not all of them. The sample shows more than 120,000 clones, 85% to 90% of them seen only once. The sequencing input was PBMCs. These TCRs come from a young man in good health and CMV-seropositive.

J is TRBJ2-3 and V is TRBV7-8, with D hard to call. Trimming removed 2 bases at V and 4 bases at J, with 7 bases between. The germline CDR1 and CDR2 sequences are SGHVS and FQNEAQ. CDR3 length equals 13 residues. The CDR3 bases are TGTGCCAGCAGCTTATTAATCGCAGATACGCAGTATTTT. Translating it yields CASSLLIADTQYF.

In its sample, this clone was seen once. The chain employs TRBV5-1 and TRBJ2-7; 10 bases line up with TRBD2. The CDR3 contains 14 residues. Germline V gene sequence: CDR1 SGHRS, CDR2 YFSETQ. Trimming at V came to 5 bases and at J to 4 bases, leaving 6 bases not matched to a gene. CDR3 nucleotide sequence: TGCGCCAGCAGTCGGGAGCGGGAGGGTTACGAGCAGTACTTC. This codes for CASSREREGYEQYF.

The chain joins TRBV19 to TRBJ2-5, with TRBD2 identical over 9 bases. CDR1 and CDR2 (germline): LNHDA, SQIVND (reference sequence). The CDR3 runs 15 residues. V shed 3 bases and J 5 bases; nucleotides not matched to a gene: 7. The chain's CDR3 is CASSIVAGVDETQYF. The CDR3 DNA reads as TGTGCCAGTAGTATCGTAGCGGGAGTGGATGAGACCCAGTACTTC. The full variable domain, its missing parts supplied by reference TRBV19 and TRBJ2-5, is DGGITQSPKYLFRKEGQNVTLSCEQNLNHDAMYWYRQDPGQGLRLIYYSQIVNDFQKGDIAEGYSVSREKKESFPLTVTSAQKNPTAFYLCASSIVAGVDETQYFGPGTRLLVL.

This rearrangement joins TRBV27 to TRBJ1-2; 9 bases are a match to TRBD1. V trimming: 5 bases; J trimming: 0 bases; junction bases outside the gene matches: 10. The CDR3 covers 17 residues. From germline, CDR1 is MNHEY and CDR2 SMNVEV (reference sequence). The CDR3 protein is CASSPLGQGIPNYGYTF. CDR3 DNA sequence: TGTGCCAGCAGTCCCCTGGGACAGGGTATCCCTAACTATGGCTACACCTTC.

The CDR3 DNA is TGTGCCAGCAGCACTCGGGCAGACTACGAGCAGTACTTC. Amino acids: CASSTRADYEQYF. The rearrangement uses TRBV7-9 and TRBJ2-5; D gene ambiguous. Matching the DNA end better, TRBJ2-7 makes the J call doubtful. The germline CDR1 and CDR2 sequences are SEHNR and FQNEAQ (reference sequence). The CDR3 covers 13 residues.

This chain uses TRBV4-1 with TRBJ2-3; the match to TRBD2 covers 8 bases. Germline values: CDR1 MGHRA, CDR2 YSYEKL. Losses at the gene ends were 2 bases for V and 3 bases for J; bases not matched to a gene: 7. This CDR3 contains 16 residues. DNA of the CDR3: TGCGCCAGCAGCCAACGGAAGCGGGAGCAAACAGATACGCAGTATTTT. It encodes CASSQRKREQTDTQYF.

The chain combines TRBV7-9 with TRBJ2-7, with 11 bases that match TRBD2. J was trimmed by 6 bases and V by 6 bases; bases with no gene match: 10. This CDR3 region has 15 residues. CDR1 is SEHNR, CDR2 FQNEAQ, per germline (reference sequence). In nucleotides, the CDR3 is TGTGCCAGCAGAGTGACTAGCGGGATAGGAGGCGAGCAGTACTTC. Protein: CASRVTSGIGGEQYF. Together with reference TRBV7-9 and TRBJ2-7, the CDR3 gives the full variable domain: DTGVSQNPRHKITKRGQNVTFRCDPISEHNRLYWYRQTLGQGPEFLTYFQNEAQLEKSRLLSDRFSAERPKGSFSTLEIQRTEQGDSAMYLCASRVTSGIGGEQYFGPGTRLTVT.

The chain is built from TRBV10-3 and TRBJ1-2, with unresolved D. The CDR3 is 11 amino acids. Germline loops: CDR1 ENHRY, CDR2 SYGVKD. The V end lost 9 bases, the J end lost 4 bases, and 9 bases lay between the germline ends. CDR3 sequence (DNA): TGTGCCATTGATTCCGGCTATGGCTACACCTTC. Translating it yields CAIDSGYGYTF.

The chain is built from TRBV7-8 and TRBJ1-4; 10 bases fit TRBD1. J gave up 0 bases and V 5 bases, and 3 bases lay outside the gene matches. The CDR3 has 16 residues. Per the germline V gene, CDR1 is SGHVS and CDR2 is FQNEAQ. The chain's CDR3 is CASSEDRGATNEKLFF. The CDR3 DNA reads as TGTGCCAGCAGCGAGGACAGGGGGGCAACTAATGAAAAACTGTTTTTT.

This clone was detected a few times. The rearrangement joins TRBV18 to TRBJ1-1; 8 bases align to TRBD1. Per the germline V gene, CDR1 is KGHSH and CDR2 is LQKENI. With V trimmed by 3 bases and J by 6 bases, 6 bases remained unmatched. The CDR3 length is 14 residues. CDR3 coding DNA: TGTGCCAGCTCACCGCAGGGGGCGATCCCTGAAGCTTTCTTT. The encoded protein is CASSPQGAIPEAFF.

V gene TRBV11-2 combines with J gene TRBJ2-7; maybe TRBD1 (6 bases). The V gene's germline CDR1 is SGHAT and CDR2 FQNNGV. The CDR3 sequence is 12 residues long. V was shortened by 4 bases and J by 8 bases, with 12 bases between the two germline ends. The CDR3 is CASSSKGQKQYF. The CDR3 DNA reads TGTGCCAGCAGCTCCAAGGGACAAAAGCAGTACTTC.

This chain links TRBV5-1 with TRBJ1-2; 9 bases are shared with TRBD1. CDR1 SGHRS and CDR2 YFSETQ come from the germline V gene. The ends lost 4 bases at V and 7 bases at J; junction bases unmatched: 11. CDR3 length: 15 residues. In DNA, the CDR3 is TGCGCCAGCAGCGTGACCGGGACAGGGTCCCGTGGCTACACCTTC. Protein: CASSVTGTGSRGYTF.

The CDR3: CASSQMNTEAFF. The CDR3 DNA is TGCGCCAGCAGTCAGATGAACACTGAAGCTTTCTTT. The V gene is TRBV10-1, the J gene TRBJ1-1, with no clear D. Trimming took 5 bases from V and 0 from J, leaving 4 bases between them. The germline V gene encodes CDR1 WNHNN and CDR2 SYGVQD (reference sequence). The CDR3 loop spans 12 amino acids.

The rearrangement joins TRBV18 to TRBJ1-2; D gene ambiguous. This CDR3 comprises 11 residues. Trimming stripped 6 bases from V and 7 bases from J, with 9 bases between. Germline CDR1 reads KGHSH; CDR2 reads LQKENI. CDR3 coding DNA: TGTGCCAGCTCCCCCGGGAGTGGCTACACCTTC. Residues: CASSPGSGYTF.

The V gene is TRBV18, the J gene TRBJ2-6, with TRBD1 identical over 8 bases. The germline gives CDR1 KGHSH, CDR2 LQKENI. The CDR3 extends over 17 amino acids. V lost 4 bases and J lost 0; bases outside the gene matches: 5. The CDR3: CASSRGQVISGANVLTF. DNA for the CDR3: TGTGCCAGCTCACGGGGACAGGTGATCTCTGGGGCCAACGTCCTGACTTTC.

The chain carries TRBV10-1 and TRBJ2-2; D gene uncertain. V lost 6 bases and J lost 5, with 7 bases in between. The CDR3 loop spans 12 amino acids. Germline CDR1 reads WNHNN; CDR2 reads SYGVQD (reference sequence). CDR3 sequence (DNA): TGCGCCAGCAGCAGAAATACCGGGGAGCTGTTTTTT. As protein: CASSRNTGELFF.

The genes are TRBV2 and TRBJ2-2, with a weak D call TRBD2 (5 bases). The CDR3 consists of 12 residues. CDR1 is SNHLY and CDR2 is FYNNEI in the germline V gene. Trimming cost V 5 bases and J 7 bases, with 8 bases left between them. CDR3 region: CASSLGIGELFF. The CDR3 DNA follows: TGTGCCAGCAGTCTCGGGATCGGGGAGCTGTTTTTT. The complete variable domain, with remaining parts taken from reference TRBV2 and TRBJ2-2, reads EPEVTQTPSHQVTQMGQEVILRCVPISNHLYFYWYRQILGQKVEFLVSFYNNEISEKSEIFDDQFSVERPDGSNFTLKIRSTKLEDSAMYFCASSLGIGELFFGEGSRLTVL.